Each of the 11 T cell receptor beta chains below was sequenced from the same sample in a study of blood T cell repertoires in COVID-19. The repertoire was sequenced with immunoSEQ multiplex PCR; TCRdb's copy has only in-frame clones and lacks some. Of 180,000 or so clones in the sample, around nine tenths were seen once. What was sequenced was peripheral blood. Receptors originate from a man aged 65 to 79 with acute or convalescent COVID-19.

The chain carries TRBV3-1 (or the pseudogene TRBV3-2) and TRBJ2-5, with D perhaps matching TRBD2 (5 bases). The length of the CDR3 is 17 residues. Germline V CDR1 and CDR2: LGHDT, YNNKEL (reference sequence). The germline V and J ends were trimmed by 1 base and 0 bases, with 15 bases remaining between them. CDR3: CASSQVRVSEYQETQYF. CDR3 nucleotide sequence: TGTGCCAGCAGCCAAGTTCGGGTTAGCGAGTACCAAGAGACCCAGTACTTC.

This chain joins TRBV7-3 and TRBJ2-3, with 7 bases matching TRBD2. The germline V gene encodes CDR1 SGHTA and CDR2 FQGTGA. The CDR3 length is 14 residues. V gave up 8 bases and J gave up 10 bases; unmatched junction bases: 15. The CDR3 loop reads CASASSPLADPQYF. As DNA, the CDR3 is TGTGCCAGCGCCTCGTCTCCCCTAGCGGATCCGCAGTATTTT. The full variable domain, its missing parts supplied by reference TRBV7-3 and TRBJ2-3, is GAGVSQTPSNKVTEKGKYVELRCDPISGHTALYWYRQSLGQGPEFLIYFQGTGAADDSGLPNDRFFAVRPEGSVSTLKIQRTERGDSAVYLCASASSPLADPQYFGPGTRLTVL.

The gene calls are TRBV5-1 and TRBJ1-1; possible D gene TRBD1, 6 bases. Germline-derived CDR1 and CDR2 are SGHRS and YFSETQ. V lost 0 bases, J lost 1 base, and 22 bases lay in between. This CDR3 is 19 amino acids long. The CDR3 region has the DNA TGCGCCAGCAGCTTGGTATTCGCCAGGGGTAAGGTGGAGAACACTGAAGCTTTCTTT. Translated, it gives CASSLVFARGKVENTEAFF.

V and J are TRBV18 and TRBJ1-4; D is possibly TRBD1 (6 bases). CDR1 and CDR2 from the germline V gene are KGHSH and LQKENI. V was pared by 5 bases and J by 7 bases, with 8 bases between. The CDR3 runs to 12 residues. CDR3: CASSTDSEKLFF. DNA for the CDR3: TGTGCCAGCTCAACGGACAGTGAAAAACTGTTTTTT.

This clone was detected once. This chain connects TRBV5-1 to TRBJ1-2; D may be TRBD1 (6 bases). This CDR3 spans 12 amino acids. The V and J ends lost 9 bases and 5 bases respectively, with 14 bases between them. Germline assignment: CDR1 SGHRS and CDR2 YFSETQ. The CDR3 protein is CATRTDAYGYTF. The CDR3 bases are TGCGCCACCCGGACAGACGCATATGGCTACACCTTC.

V and J are TRBV5-5 and TRBJ1-4; TRBD1 might be the D (5 bases). V lost 4 bases and J 0 bases, leaving 13 bases between the germline ends. This CDR3 is built from 16 residues. Germline V gene sequence: CDR1 SGHKS, CDR2 YYEKEE (reference sequence). CDR3 sequence reads: CASSQGLKATNEKLFF. Here the CDR3 DNA reads TGTGCCAGCAGCCAGGGACTTAAAGCAACTAATGAAAAACTGTTTTTT.

The chain employs TRBV6-2 or TRBV6-3 and TRBJ2-5; D not resolved. Trimming left V 2 bases short and J 3 bases short, with 4 bases between. This CDR3 spans 12 amino acids. Germline CDR1 and CDR2: MNHEY and SVGEGT. CDR3 region: CASSYTEETQYF. The DNA for the CDR3 is TGTGCCAGCAGTTACACAGAAGAGACCCAGTACTTC.

The rearrangement joins TRBV28 to TRBJ1-4; TRBD1 might be the D (5 bases). The CDR3 is 15 residues long. CDR1 MDHEN and CDR2 SYDVKM come from the germline V gene. Between the trimmed V and J ends, which lost 5 bases and 7 bases, there was a span of 17 bases. CDR3 sequence: CASSLLGAAGEKLFF. CDR3 DNA: TGTGCCAGCAGTCTCCTAGGGGCAGCAGGTGAAAAACTGTTTTTT. Together with reference TRBV28 and TRBJ1-4, the CDR3 gives the full variable domain: DVKVTQSSRYLVKRTGEKVFLECVQDMDHENMFWYRQDPGLGLRLIYFSYDVKMKEKGDIPEGYSVSREKKERFSLILESASTNQTSMYLCASSLLGAAGEKLFFGSGTQLSVL.

V gene TRBV7-2 combines with J gene TRBJ2-1; 8 bases are shared with TRBD1. The CDR3 contains 14 residues. Trimming cost V 4 bases and J 9 bases; bases outside gene matches: 8. Germline V gene sequence: CDR1 SGHTA, CDR2 FQGNSA. The CDR3 sequence is CASSSQGAMGEQFF. CDR3 in DNA: TGTGCCAGCAGCTCTCAGGGGGCCATGGGTGAGCAGTTCTTC.

The chain is built from TRBV10-2 and TRBJ1-2; 7 positions match TRBD1. V lost 0 bases to trimming and J lost 6 bases; unmatched junction nucleotides: 4. Looked up from germline, CDR1 is WSHSY and CDR2 is SAAADI. The CDR3 loop spans 14 amino acids. CDR3 region: CASSESTGWNGYTF. The CDR3 nucleotides read TGCGCCAGCAGTGAGTCGACAGGGTGGAATGGCTACACCTTC.

This clone came up once. This chain connects TRBV28 to TRBJ1-1, with D perhaps TRBD1 (5 bases). This CDR3 has 15 residues. Germline assignment: CDR1 MDHEN and CDR2 SYDVKM. Deletions cut 2 bases from V and 0 bases from J, with 10 bases between. For the CDR3, the DNA is TGTGCCAGCAGTTTACCCAGACAGTTGAACACTGAAGCTTTCTTT. Its protein is CASSLPRQLNTEAFF.